This T cell receptor beta chain is from a study of CD8+CD57+ T cells in acquired aplastic anemia. All sequencing subjects had displayed CD8+CD57+ cell expansion on flow cytometry. CDR1 is SGHNT, CDR2 YYREEE, per germline (reference sequence). The CDR3 is 15 residues long. Trimming cost V 0 bases and J 4 bases; bases outside gene matches: 4. A few counts support this clonotype. TCR beta VDJ and CDR3 profiling used genomic DNA as template. TCRdb passed the reads through MiXCR, listing each CDR3 protein once. The table lists about 290,000 distinct CDR3 sequences, roughly 53% of them singletons. Material for sequencing was sorted CD4+, CD8+, or CD8+CD57+ T cells (not recorded which) from PBMCs. The sequence was collected from a human donor with aplastic anemia. J is TRBJ2-1 and V is TRBV5-4; 7 positions match TRBD1. CDR3 protein: CASSLGRTGYNEQFF. In DNA form, the CDR3 reads TGTGCCAGCAGCTTGGGCAGGACAGGTTACAATGAGCAGTTCTTC.